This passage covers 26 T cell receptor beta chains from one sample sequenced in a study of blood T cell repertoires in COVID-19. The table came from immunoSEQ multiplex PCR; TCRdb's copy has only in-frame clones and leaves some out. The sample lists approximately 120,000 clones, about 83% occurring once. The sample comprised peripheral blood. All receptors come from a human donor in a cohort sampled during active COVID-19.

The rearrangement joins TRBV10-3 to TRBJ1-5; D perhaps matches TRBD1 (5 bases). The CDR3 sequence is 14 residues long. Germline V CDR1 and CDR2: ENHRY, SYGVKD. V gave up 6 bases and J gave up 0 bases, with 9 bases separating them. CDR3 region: CAISDSYSNQPQHF. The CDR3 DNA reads TGTGCCATCAGCGACAGTTATAGCAATCAGCCCCAGCATTTT.

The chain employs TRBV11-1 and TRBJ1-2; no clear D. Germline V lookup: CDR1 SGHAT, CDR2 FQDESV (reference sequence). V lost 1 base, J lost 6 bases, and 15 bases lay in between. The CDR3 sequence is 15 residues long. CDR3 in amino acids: CASSLDWSRPDGYTF. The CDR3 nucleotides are TGTGCCAGCAGCTTAGATTGGTCTAGACCCGATGGCTACACCTTC.

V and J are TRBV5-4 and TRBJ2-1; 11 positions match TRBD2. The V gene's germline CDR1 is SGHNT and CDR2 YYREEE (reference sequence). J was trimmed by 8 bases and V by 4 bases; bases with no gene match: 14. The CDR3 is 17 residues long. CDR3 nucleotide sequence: TGTGCCAGCAGCAAACGATTAGCGGGGGGGCCGGTAGATGAGCAGTTCTTC. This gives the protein CASSKRLAGGPVDEQFF.

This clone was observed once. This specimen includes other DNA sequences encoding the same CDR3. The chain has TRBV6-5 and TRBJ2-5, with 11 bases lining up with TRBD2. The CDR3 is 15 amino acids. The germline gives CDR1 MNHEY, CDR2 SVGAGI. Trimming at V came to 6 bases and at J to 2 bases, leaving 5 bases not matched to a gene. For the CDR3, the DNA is TGTGCCAGCAGCCGACTAGCGGGGTCTCAAGAGACCCAGTACTTC. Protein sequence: CASSRLAGSQETQYF.

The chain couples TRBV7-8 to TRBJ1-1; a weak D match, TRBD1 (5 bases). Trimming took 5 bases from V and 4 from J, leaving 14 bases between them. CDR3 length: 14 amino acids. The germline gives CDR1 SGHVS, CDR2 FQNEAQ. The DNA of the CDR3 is TGTGCCAGCAGCCAGCGGGACGGTATCACTGAAGCTTTCTTT. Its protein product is CASSQRDGITEAFF.

The CDR3 bases are TGTGCCAGCAGTTACGCGGGGCATGATTACGAAAAACTGTTTTTT. Translating gives CASSYAGHDYEKLFF. The chain joins TRBV6-5 to TRBJ1-4; TRBD1 is a possible D gene (5 bases). The CDR3 is made up of 15 amino acids. Between the trimmed V and J ends, which lost 2 bases and 8 bases, there was a span of 15 bases. Germline CDR1 is MNHEY and CDR2 is SVGAGI.

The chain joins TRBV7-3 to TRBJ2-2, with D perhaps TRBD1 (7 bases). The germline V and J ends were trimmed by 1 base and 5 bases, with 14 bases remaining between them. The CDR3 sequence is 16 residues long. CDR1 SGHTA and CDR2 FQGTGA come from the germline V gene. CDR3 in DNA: TGTGCCAGCAGCTTAAGTGAGACAGGGAGGACCGGGGAGCTGTTTTTT. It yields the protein CASSLSETGRTGELFF.

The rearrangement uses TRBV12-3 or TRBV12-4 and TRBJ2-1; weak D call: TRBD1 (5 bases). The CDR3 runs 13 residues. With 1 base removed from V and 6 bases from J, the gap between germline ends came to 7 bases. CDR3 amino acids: CASSLGQGNEQFF. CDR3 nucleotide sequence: TGTGCCAGCAGTTTAGGGCAGGGCAATGAGCAGTTCTTC.

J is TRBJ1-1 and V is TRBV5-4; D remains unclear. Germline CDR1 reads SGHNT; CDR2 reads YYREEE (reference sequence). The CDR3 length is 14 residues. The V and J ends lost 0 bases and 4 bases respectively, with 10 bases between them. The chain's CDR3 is CASSLGTFPTEAFF. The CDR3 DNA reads TGTGCCAGCAGCTTGGGAACATTTCCCACTGAAGCTTTCTTT. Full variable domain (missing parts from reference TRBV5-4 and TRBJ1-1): ETGVTQSPTHLIKTRGQQVTLRCSSQSGHNTVSWYQQALGQGPQFIFQYYREEENGRGNFPPRFSGLQFPNYSSELNVNALELDDSALYLCASSLGTFPTEAFFGQGTRLTVV.

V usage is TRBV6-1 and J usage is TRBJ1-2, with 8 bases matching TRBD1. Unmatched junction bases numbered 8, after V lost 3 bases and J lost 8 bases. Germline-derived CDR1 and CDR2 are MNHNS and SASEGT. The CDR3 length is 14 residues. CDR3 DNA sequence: TGTGCCAGCAGTGACCGGACAGGGAGGGGAGGCTACACCTTC. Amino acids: CASSDRTGRGGYTF.

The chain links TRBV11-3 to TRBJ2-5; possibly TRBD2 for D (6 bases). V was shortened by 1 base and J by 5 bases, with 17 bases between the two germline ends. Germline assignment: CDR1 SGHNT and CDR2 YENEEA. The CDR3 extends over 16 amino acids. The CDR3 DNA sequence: TGTGCCAGCAGCTTAGGGAGTAGCGGAGGTCGGGAGACCCAGTACTTC. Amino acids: CASSLGSSGGRETQYF.

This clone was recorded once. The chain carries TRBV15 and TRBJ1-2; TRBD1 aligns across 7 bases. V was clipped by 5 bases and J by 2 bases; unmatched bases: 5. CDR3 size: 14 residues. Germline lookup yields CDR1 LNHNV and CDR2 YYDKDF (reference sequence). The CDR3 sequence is CATSRDRANYGYTF. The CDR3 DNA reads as TGTGCCACCAGCCGCGACAGGGCGAACTATGGCTACACCTTC.

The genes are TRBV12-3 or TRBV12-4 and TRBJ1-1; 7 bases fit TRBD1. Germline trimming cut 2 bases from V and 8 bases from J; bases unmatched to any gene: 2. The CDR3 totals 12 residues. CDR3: CASSLWDREAFF. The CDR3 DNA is TGTGCCAGCAGTTTATGGGACAGAGAAGCTTTCTTT.

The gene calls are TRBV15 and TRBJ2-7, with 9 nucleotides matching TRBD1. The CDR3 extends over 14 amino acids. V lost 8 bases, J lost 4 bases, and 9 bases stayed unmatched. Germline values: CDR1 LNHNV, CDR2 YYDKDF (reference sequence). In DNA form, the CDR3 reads TGTGCCACCTCCAGACAGGGGGGAAGGTACGAGCAGTACTTC. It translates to CATSRQGGRYEQYF.

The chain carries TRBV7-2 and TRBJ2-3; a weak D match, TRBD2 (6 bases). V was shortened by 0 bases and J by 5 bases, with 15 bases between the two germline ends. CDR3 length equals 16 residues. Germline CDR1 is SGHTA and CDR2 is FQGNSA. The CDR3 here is CASSLARGGEIDTQYF. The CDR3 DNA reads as TGTGCCAGCAGCTTAGCGCGGGGCGGGGAGATAGATACGCAGTATTTT.

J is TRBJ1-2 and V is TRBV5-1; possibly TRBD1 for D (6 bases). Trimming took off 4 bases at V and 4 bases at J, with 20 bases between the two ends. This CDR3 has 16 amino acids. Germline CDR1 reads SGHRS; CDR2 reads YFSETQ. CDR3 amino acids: CASSTEDRITAYGYTF. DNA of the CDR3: TGCGCCAGCAGCACGGAAGACAGGATTACGGCCTATGGCTACACCTTC.

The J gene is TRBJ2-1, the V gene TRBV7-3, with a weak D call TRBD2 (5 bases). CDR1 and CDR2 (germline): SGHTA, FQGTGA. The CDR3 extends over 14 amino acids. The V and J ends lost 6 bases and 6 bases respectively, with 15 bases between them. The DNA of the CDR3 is TGTGCCAGCAGATACCAAGACTACTTCAATGAGCAGTTCTTC. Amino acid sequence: CASRYQDYFNEQFF.

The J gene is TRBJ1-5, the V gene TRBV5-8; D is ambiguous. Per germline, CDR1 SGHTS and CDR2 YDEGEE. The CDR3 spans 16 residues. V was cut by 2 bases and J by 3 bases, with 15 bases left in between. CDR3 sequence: CASSFPSGNFNQPQHF. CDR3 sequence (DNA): TGTGCCAGCAGCTTCCCCTCGGGGAACTTCAATCAGCCCCAGCATTTT.

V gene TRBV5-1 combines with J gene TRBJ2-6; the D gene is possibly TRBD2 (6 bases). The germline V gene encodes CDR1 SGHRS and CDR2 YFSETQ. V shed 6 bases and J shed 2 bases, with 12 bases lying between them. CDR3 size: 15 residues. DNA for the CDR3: TGCGCCAGCACAAATCCGGGGGCTGGGGCCAACGTCCTGACTTTC. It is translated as CASTNPGAGANVLTF.

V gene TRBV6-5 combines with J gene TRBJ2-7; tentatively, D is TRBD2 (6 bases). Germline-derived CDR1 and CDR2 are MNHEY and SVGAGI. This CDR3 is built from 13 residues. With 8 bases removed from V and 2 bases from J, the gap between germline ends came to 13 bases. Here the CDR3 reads CASGGSSAYEQYF. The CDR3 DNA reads TGTGCCAGCGGGGGGAGCAGTGCCTACGAGCAGTACTTC.

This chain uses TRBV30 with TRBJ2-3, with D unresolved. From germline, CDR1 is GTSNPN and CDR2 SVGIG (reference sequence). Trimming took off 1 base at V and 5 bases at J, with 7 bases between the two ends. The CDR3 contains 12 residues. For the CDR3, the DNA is TGTGCCTGGAGTGCCCCGGGAGATACGCAGTATTTT. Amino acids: CAWSAPGDTQYF.

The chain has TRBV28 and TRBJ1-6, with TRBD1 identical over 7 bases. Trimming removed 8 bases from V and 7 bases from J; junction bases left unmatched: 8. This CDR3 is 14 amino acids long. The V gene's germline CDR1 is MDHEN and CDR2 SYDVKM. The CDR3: CASSKGARNSPLHF. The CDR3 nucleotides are TGTGCCAGCTCAAAGGGGGCCCGGAATTCACCCCTCCACTTT.

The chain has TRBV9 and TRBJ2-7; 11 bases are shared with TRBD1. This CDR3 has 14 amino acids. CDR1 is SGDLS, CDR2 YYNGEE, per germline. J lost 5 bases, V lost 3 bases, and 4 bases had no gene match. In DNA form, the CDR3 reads TGTGCCAGCAGCGCAAGGACAGGGGGCCACGAGCAGTACTTC. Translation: CASSARTGGHEQYF.

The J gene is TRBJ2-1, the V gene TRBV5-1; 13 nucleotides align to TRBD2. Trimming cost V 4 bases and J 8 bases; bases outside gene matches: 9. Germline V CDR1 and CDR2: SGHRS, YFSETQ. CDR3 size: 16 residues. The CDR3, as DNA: TGCGCCAGCAGCCTGATGACTAGCGGGGGGCTCGATGAGCAGTTCTTC. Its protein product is CASSLMTSGGLDEQFF.

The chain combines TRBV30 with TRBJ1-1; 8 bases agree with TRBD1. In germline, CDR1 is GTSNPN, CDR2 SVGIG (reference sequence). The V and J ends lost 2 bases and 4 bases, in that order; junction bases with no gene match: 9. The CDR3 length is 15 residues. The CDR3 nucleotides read TGTGCCTGGAGTTTGGGGCCTACAGGGGGCACTGAAGCTTTCTTT. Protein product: CAWSLGPTGGTEAFF.

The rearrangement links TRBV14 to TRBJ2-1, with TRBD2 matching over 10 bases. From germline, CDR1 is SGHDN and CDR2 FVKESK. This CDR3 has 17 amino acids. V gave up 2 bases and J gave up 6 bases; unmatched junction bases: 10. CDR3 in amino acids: CASSQRGGLARGNEQFF. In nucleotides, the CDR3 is TGTGCCAGCAGCCAAAGGGGGGGACTAGCGAGGGGCAATGAGCAGTTCTTC.